This T cell receptor (beta chain) was captured in a study of shared clonotypes between healthy human individuals. Whole-study results and caveats: The low donor count limited represented genetic and exposure-history diversity.

For every subset, genomic DNA was evenly distributed across several immunoSEQ plates. Amplification in unsorted PBMC replicate PCRs started from around 0.3 ug DNA, which equals 28,000 or so T cell genomes. Measured with immunoSEQ multiplex PCR; TCRdb has only the in-frame clones, and not every one. The sample includes about half a million clones, about 85% of them seen just once. CDR3 length: 14 residues. Germline V gene lookup returns CDR1 MNHEY and CDR2 SVGAGI. V was shortened by 6 bases and J by 6 bases, with 15 bases between the two germline ends. Unsorted samples, those not sorted, used about 90 million PBMCs for genomic DNA. A remark on this clone: The antigen remains unidentified. A far larger clone is one nucleotide away, so this likely arose from a read error.

The gene calls are TRBV6-5 and TRBJ1-5; D not resolved. The source material was PBMCs. This clonotype was sampled from a woman between 40 and 55 years old in good health. Some clones in this sample may be carry-over from other donors' samples. The CDR3 sequence is CASSSNLQGQPQHF. CDR3 in DNA: TGTGCCAGCAGCTCCAACTTACAAGGTCAGCCCCAGCATTTT.